Below are 3 T cell receptor beta chains sequenced from a single sample in a study of graft-versus-host responses after intestinal transplantation. Profiled with immunoSEQ multiplex PCR; TCRdb holds only in-frame clones, not every one. The sample includes around 90,000 clones, roughly 92% seen only once; the top ten take approximately 0.3%. No antigen has been identified for these receptors. The input for sequencing was unstimulated CD4+ T cells sorted from spleen or lymph node cells, taken before intestinal transplant. These receptors came from a human donor who received an intestinal transplant.

This clone appeared a single time. The gene calls are TRBV7-3 and TRBJ2-3; the match to TRBD2 covers 11 bases. There are 17 residues in the CDR3. V trimming: 4 bases; J trimming: 5 bases; junction bases outside the gene matches: 11. The germline gives CDR1 SGHTA, CDR2 FQGTGA. CDR3 sequence: CASSSGLAGSAGDTQYF. The CDR3 DNA is TGTGCCAGCAGCTCCGGACTAGCGGGTTCTGCGGGAGATACGCAGTATTTT.

The CDR3 protein is CASSQNPTSVGGGELFF. As DNA, the CDR3 is TGCGCCAGCAGCCAAAACCCCACTAGCGTCGGGGGCGGGGAGCTGTTTTTT. The chain is built from TRBV5-1 and TRBJ2-2, with 7 bases matching TRBD2. Germline values: CDR1 SGHRS, CDR2 YFSETQ. The junction had 16 bases not matched to a gene; V was cut back by 4 bases and J by 7 bases. The CDR3 extends over 17 amino acids.

This clone came up once. The V gene is TRBV5-1, the J gene TRBJ1-1, with a tentative D call TRBD1 (6 bases). Germline V lookup: CDR1 SGHRS, CDR2 YFSETQ. The CDR3 extends over 14 amino acids. V lost 2 bases to trimming and J lost 2 bases, with 10 bases between them. In DNA form, the CDR3 reads TGCGCCAGCAGCTTTAGGGGGGGAAACACTGAAGCTTTCTTT. Protein sequence: CASSFRGGNTEAFF.